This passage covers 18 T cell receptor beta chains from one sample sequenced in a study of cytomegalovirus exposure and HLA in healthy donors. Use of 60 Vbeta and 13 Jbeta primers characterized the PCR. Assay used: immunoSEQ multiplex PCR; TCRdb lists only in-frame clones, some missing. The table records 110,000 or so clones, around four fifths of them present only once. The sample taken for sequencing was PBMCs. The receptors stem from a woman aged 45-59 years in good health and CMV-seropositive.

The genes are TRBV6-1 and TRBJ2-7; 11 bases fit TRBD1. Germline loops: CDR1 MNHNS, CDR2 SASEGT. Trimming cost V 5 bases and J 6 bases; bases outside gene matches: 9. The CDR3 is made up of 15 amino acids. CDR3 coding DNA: TGTGCCAGCAGTAGGACCGGGACAGGGGGATTCGAGCAGTACTTC. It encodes CASSRTGTGGFEQYF.

The CDR3 nucleotides read TGTGCCAGTCGGGACAGACTCACCTACGAGCAGTACTTC. It yields the protein CASRDRLTYEQYF. The chain combines TRBV6-5 with TRBJ2-7, with 7 bases lining up with TRBD1. The CDR3 is 13 amino acids. Germline loops: CDR1 MNHEY, CDR2 SVGAGI. After removal of 9 bases from V and 2 bases from J, the junction contained 7 bases not matched to a gene.

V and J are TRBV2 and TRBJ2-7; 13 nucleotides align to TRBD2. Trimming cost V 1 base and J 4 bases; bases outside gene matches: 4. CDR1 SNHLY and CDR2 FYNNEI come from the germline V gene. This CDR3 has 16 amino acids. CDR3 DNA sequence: TGTGCCAGCAGTGAAGGACTAGCGGGAGGCCTATACGAGCAGTACTTC. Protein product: CASSEGLAGGLYEQYF.

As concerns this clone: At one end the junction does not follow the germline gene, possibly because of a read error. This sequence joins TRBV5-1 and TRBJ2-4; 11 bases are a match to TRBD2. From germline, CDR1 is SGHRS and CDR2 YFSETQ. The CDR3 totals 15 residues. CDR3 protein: CASRPTSGVENSQYF. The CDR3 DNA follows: TGCGCCAGCAGACCGACTAGCGGGGTTGAAAACAGTCAGTACTTC.

This chain's CDR3 is CASSPSGYTEAFF. The CDR3 bases are TGTGCCAGCAGTCCCTCGGGGTACACTGAAGCTTTCTTT. This rearrangement joins TRBV6-6 to TRBJ1-1; D is unresolved. Deletions cut 5 bases from V and 3 bases from J, with 10 bases between. Per germline, CDR1 MNHNY and CDR2 SVGAGI (reference sequence). This CDR3 has 13 residues.

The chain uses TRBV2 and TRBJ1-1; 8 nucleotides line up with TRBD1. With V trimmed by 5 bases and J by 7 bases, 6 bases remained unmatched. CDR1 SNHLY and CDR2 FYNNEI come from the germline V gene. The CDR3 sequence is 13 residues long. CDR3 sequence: CASSTQGAGEAFF. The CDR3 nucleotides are TGTGCCAGCAGTACCCAGGGGGCAGGTGAAGCTTTCTTT. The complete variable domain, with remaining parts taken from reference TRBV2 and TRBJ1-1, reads EPEVTQTPSHQVTQMGQEVILRCVPISNHLYFYWYRQILGQKVEFLVSFYNNEISEKSEIFDDQFSVERPDGSNFTLKIRSTKLEDSAMYFCASSTQGAGEAFFGQGTRLTVV.

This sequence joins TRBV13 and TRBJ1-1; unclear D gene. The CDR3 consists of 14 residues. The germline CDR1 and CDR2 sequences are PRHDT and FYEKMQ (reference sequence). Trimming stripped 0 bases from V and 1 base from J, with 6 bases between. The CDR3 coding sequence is TGTGCCAGCAGCTTAGGTCCAGAGAACACTGAAGCTTTCTTT. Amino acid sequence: CASSLGPENTEAFF.

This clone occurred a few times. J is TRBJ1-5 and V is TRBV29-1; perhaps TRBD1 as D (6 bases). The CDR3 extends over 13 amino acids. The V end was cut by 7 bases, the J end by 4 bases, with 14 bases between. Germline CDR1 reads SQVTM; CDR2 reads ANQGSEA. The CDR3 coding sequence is TGCAGCGCTGCGGACAGCCTGAATCAGCCCCAGCATTTT. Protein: CSAADSLNQPQHF.

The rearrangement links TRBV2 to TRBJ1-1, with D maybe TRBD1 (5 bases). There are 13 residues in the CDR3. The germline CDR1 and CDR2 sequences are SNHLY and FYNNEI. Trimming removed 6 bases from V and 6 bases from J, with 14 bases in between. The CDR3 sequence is CASREEGKAEAFF. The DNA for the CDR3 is TGTGCCAGCAGGGAGGAGGGGAAGGCTGAAGCTTTCTTT.

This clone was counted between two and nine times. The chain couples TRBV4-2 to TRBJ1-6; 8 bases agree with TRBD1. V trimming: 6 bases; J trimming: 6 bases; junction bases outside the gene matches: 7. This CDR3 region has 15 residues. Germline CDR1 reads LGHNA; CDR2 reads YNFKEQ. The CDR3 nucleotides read TGTGCCAGCAGTCCCGAGGGGACAGGTAATTCACCCCTCCACTTT. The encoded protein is CASSPEGTGNSPLHF.

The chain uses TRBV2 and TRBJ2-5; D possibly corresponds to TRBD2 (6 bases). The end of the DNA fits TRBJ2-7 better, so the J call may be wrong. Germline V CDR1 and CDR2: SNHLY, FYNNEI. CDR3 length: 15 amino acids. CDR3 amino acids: CASSGSGSSSYEQYF. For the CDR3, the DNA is TGTGCCAGCAGTGGGAGCGGGTCTAGCTCCTACGAGCAGTACTTC.

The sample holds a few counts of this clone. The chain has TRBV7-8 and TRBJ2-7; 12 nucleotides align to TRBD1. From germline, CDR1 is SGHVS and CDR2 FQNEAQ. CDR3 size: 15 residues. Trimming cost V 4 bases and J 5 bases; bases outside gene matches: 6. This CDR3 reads CASSSRDRGLNEQYF. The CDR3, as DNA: TGTGCCAGCAGCTCCCGGGACAGGGGGCTCAACGAGCAGTACTTC.

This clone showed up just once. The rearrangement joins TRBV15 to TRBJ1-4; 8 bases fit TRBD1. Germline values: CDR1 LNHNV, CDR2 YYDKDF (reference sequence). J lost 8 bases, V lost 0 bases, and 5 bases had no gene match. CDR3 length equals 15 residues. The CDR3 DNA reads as TGTGCCACCAGCAGAGAGCAGGGGGCAGGGGAAAAACTGTTTTTT. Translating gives CATSREQGAGEKLFF.

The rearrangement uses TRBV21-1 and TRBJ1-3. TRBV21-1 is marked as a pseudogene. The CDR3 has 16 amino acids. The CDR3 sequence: CASSKASRGIGNTIYF. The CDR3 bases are TGTGCCAGCAGCAAAGCCTCCCGGGGGATCGGAAACACCATATATTTT.

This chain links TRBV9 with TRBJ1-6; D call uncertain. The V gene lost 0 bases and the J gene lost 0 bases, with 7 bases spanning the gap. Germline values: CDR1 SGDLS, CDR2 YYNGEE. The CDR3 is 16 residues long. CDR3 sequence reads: CASSVAKSSYNSPLHF. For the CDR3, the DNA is TGTGCCAGCAGCGTAGCTAAAAGCTCCTATAATTCACCCCTCCACTTT.

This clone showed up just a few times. CDR3 sequence (DNA): TGTGCCAGCAGCGTAACGGGACAGGGCTACGAGCAGTACTTC. It specifies CASSVTGQGYEQYF. The chain carries TRBV9 and TRBJ2-7; 9 bases map to TRBD1. The CDR3 sequence is 14 residues long. Looked up from germline, CDR1 is SGDLS and CDR2 is YYNGEE. J was trimmed by 3 bases and V by 1 base; bases with no gene match: 2.

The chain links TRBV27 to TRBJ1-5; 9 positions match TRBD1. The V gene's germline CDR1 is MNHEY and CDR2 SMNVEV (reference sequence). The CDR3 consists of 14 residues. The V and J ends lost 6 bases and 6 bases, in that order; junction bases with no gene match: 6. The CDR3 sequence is CASSPQGAGQPQHF. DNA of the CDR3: TGTGCCAGCAGCCCACAGGGGGCGGGTCAGCCCCAGCATTTT.

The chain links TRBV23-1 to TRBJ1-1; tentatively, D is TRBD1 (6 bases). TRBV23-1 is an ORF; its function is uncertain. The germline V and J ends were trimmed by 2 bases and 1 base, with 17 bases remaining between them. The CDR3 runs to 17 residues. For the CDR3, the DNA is TGCGCCAGCAGTCAACAGGGGCAATCGAGCTCGAACACTGAAGCTTTCTTT. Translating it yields CASSQQGQSSSNTEAFF.